This T cell receptor (beta chain) was obtained from a study of blood T cell repertoires in COVID-19. The data were produced by immunoSEQ multiplex PCR, yet TCRdb's version contains in-frame clones alone and is incomplete. The sample includes about 300,000 clones, around 88% of them seen just once. This CDR3 is built from 15 residues. Germline V gives CDR1 LNHNV, CDR2 YYDKDF (reference sequence). The ends were cut back, 0 bases at V and 6 bases at J, with 12 bases in the middle. V gene TRBV15 combines with J gene TRBJ1-5, with D unresolved. The sample comprised peripheral blood. This clonotype was obtained from a woman aged 25 to 39 with COVID-19, enrolled during active disease. The CDR3 DNA reads TGTGCCACCAGCAGAGATCTGGGCAGGTTTCAGCCCCAGCATTTT. Protein sequence: CATSRDLGRFQPQHF. The variable domain in full, with the rest retrieved from reference TRBV15 and TRBJ1-5, is DAMVIQNPRYQVTQFGKPVTLSCSQTLNHNVMYWYQQKSSQAPKLLFHYYDKDFNNEADTPDNFQSRRPNTSFCFLDIRSPGLGDTAMYLCATSRDLGRFQPQHFGDGTRLSIL.